The 30 T cell receptor beta chains listed next were all sequenced from one sample in a study of blood T cell repertoires in COVID-19. Profiling relied on immunoSEQ multiplex PCR, and the TCRdb table lists in-frame clones only, not all of them. Of roughly 120,000 clones in the sample, roughly nine tenths were seen once. The sequenced sample was peripheral blood. Source of these receptors: a man aged 70 or older who had recovered from COVID-19.

This rearrangement joins TRBV30 to TRBJ2-6; D is ambiguous. Germline V gives CDR1 GTSNPN, CDR2 SVGIG (reference sequence). The CDR3 consists of 13 residues. Trimming pared 5 bases from V and 0 bases from J, leaving 5 bases between. Written as DNA, the CDR3 is TGTGCCTGGTCAGGCTCTGGGGCCAACGTCCTGACTTTC. This codes for CAWSGSGANVLTF.

The V call is TRBV6-5, the J call TRBJ2-2; 7 bases match TRBD2. The CDR3 runs to 14 residues. CDR1 and CDR2 from the germline V gene are MNHEY and SVGAGI. After removal of 5 bases from V and 1 base from J, the junction contained 1 base not matched to a gene. CDR3 region: CASSPSGNTGELFF. The CDR3 region has the DNA TGTGCCAGCAGTCCTAGCGGGAACACCGGGGAGCTGTTTTTT.

The V call is TRBV11-1, the J call TRBJ2-3; 9 bases align to TRBD2. Unmatched junction bases numbered 7, after V lost 5 bases and J lost 7 bases. This CDR3 is 14 amino acids long. Per the germline V gene, CDR1 is SGHAT and CDR2 is FQDESV (reference sequence). In DNA form, the CDR3 reads TGTGCCAGCAGCCTGCGGGGGGGGGTAAATACGCAGTATTTT. Translated, it gives CASSLRGGVNTQYF.

This clone was counted once. The chain recombines TRBV5-4 with TRBJ2-3; 9 positions agree with TRBD2. The CDR3 is 14 amino acids. Germline CDR1 and CDR2: SGHNT and YYREEE (reference sequence). With 6 bases clipped from V and 2 bases from J, the junction kept 4 bases outside the gene matches. The CDR3 nucleotides read TGTGCCAGCACCCTAGCGGGAAACACAGATACGCAGTATTTT. Its protein product is CASTLAGNTDTQYF.

This chain links TRBV5-1 with TRBJ1-2, with TRBD1 matching over 7 bases. Germline CDR1 reads SGHRS; CDR2 reads YFSETQ. The CDR3 has 13 amino acids. V lost 4 bases to trimming and J lost 6 bases; unmatched junction nucleotides: 6. The CDR3 reads CASSQDRNDGYTF. The CDR3, as DNA: TGCGCCAGCAGCCAGGACAGGAACGATGGCTACACCTTC.

This clone was seen once. The rearrangement joins TRBV5-5 to TRBJ1-1; D may be TRBD1 (5 bases). This CDR3 comprises 15 residues. Trimming left V 2 bases short and J 2 bases short, with 13 bases between. Germline V gene sequence: CDR1 SGHKS, CDR2 YYEKEE (reference sequence). The CDR3 DNA reads as TGTGCCAGCAGCTTCCATGGCAGGGCAAACACTGAAGCTTTCTTT. It translates to CASSFHGRANTEAFF.

The chain has TRBV7-3 and TRBJ2-6, with 7 bases matching TRBD2. Germline V gene sequence: CDR1 SGHTA, CDR2 FQGTGA. With 5 bases clipped from V and 2 bases from J, the junction kept 6 bases outside the gene matches. This CDR3 is 16 amino acids long. The CDR3 loop reads CASSPPGTTGANVLTF. For the CDR3, the DNA is TGTGCCAGCAGCCCGCCGGGGACTACTGGGGCCAACGTCCTGACTTTC.

V is TRBV5-6 and J is TRBJ2-2, with 7 bases identical to TRBD2. V lost 0 bases, J lost 3 bases, and 2 bases stayed unmatched. CDR1 and CDR2 from the germline V gene are SGHDT and YYEEEE. The CDR3 is made up of 15 amino acids. The CDR3 nucleotides read TGTGCCAGCAGCTTGGGCGGGGGAGACACCGGGGAGCTGTTTTTT. Amino acid sequence: CASSLGGGDTGELFF.

The chain has TRBV18 and TRBJ2-2; TRBD2 aligns across 10 bases. CDR3 length equals 17 residues. Germline values: CDR1 KGHSH, CDR2 LQKENI. With 5 bases clipped from V and 1 base from J, the junction kept 7 bases outside the gene matches. CDR3 amino acids: CASSSRTSGVNTGELFF. The CDR3 bases are TGTGCCAGCTCATCCCGGACTAGCGGAGTGAACACCGGGGAGCTGTTTTTT.

The J gene is TRBJ2-7, the V gene TRBV28, with D possibly TRBD1 on 6 matching bases. In germline, CDR1 is MDHEN, CDR2 SYDVKM. The CDR3 length is 14 residues. Trimming took off 3 bases at V and 3 bases at J, with 12 bases between the two ends. The CDR3 protein is CASSFRGRLYEQYF. The DNA of the CDR3 is TGTGCCAGCAGTTTCAGGGGCCGGCTCTACGAGCAGTACTTC.

This clone was found a few times. The gene calls are TRBV13 and TRBJ1-5, with D perhaps TRBD1 (5 bases). V lost 2 bases and J 4 bases, leaving 15 bases between the germline ends. CDR3 length: 16 residues. Germline-derived CDR1 and CDR2 are PRHDT and FYEKMQ (reference sequence). The CDR3 loop reads CASSLRRQGRNQPQHF. CDR3 bases: TGTGCCAGCAGCTTAAGGCGGCAGGGAAGGAATCAGCCCCAGCATTTT.

This sequence joins TRBV6-5 and TRBJ2-3, with TRBD2 matching 7 bases. V dropped 4 bases and J dropped 2; count of bases not matched to a gene: 6. The CDR3 extends over 15 amino acids. Germline CDR1 reads MNHEY; CDR2 reads SVGAGI. CDR3 coding DNA: TGTGCCAGCAGTTCGACTAGCTTCCCCACAGATACGCAGTATTTT. Protein: CASSSTSFPTDTQYF.

This clone was seen just once. The V gene is TRBV10-3, the J gene TRBJ2-7, with 16 nucleotides matching TRBD2. The V segment lost 4 bases and the J segment 6 bases; nucleotides outside the gene matches: 9. This CDR3 has 17 residues. Germline CDR1 is ENHRY and CDR2 is SYGVKD. The CDR3 nucleotides are TGTGCCATCAGTGGTTCCGGGACTAGCGGGGGGGCCTCCGAGCAGTACTTC. It codes for CAISGSGTSGGASEQYF.

The chain carries TRBV5-1 and TRBJ1-1, with D possibly matching TRBD1 (5 bases). The CDR3 totals 13 residues. The germline gives CDR1 SGHRS, CDR2 YFSETQ. V shed 10 bases and J shed 1 base, with 14 bases lying between them. The DNA of the CDR3 is TGCGCCGGACGACAGACCCCGAACACTGAAGCTTTCTTT. Translating it yields CAGRQTPNTEAFF.

V is TRBV2 and J is TRBJ2-7, with 8 bases aligning to TRBD1. Germline V lookup: CDR1 SNHLY, CDR2 FYNNEI. Trimming removed 6 bases from V and 5 bases from J; junction bases left unmatched: 9. The CDR3 consists of 14 residues. The CDR3 here is CASRVTGVFDEQYF. CDR3 in DNA: TGTGCCAGCAGGGTGACAGGGGTTTTTGACGAGCAGTACTTC.

There are a few counts of this clone. The chain joins TRBV20-1 to TRBJ1-2; D remains ambiguous. CDR1 and CDR2 from the germline V gene are DFQATT and SNEGSKA (reference sequence). The CDR3 spans 11 residues. V was shortened by 3 bases and J by 4 bases, with 6 bases between the two germline ends. CDR3: CSARLGYGYTF. CDR3 DNA: TGCAGTGCTAGGCTAGGCTATGGCTACACCTTC.

The chain carries TRBV4-1 and TRBJ1-1; D gene unclear. Deletions cut 1 base from V and 0 bases from J, with 6 bases between. Looked up from germline, CDR1 is MGHRA and CDR2 is YSYEKL. CDR3 length equals 14 residues. CDR3 sequence (DNA): TGCGCCAGCAGCCAAGCCTTGTTGAACACTGAAGCTTTCTTT. Its protein is CASSQALLNTEAFF.

The chain employs TRBV18 and TRBJ1-2; no firm D call. Trimming took off 6 bases at V and 4 bases at J, with 15 bases between the two ends. Germline values: CDR1 KGHSH, CDR2 LQKENI. The CDR3 runs to 14 residues. The chain's CDR3 is CASSHSSPGYGYTF. In nucleotides, the CDR3 is TGTGCCAGCTCCCATTCGAGCCCTGGCTATGGCTACACCTTC.

This clone was observed a single time. The chain is built from TRBV28 and TRBJ1-2, with D perhaps TRBD1 (5 bases). Trimming removed 6 bases at V and 6 bases at J, with 11 bases between. The CDR3 sequence is 12 residues long. From germline, CDR1 is MDHEN and CDR2 SYDVKM. The chain's CDR3 is CASRWGVNGYTF. Written as DNA, the CDR3 is TGTGCCAGCAGATGGGGCGTGAATGGCTACACCTTC.

This chain connects TRBV3-1 (or the pseudogene TRBV3-2) to TRBJ2-5; 11 bases line up with TRBD2. Germline values: CDR1 LGHDT, CDR2 YNNKEL (reference sequence). The CDR3 covers 19 residues. V trimming: 4 bases; J trimming: 5 bases; junction bases outside the gene matches: 18. The CDR3 is CASSLTWWELAGVGETQYF. CDR3 bases: TGTGCCAGCAGCCTGACATGGTGGGAACTAGCGGGAGTTGGTGAGACCCAGTACTTC.

V gene TRBV11-3 combines with J gene TRBJ1-5; 7 nucleotides agree with TRBD1. V lost 7 bases, J lost 0 bases, and 12 bases stayed unmatched. Per the germline V gene, CDR1 is SGHNT and CDR2 is YENEEA. The CDR3 extends over 17 amino acids. The CDR3: CASTNLTGFYSNQPQHF. The CDR3 region has the DNA TGTGCCAGCACCAACCTGACAGGGTTTTATAGCAATCAGCCCCAGCATTTT.

The V gene is TRBV7-9, the J gene TRBJ1-2; D gene ambiguous. V lost 1 base and J lost 4, with 7 bases in between. CDR3 length equals 13 residues. From germline, CDR1 is SEHNR and CDR2 FQNEAQ (reference sequence). As DNA, the CDR3 is TGTGCCAGCAGCTTAGGTACGGGCTATGGCTACACCTTC. Its translation is CASSLGTGYGYTF.

The V call is TRBV5-1, the J call TRBJ2-2; D is uncertain. The length of the CDR3 is 13 residues. Germline CDR1 reads SGHRS; CDR2 reads YFSETQ. The V gene lost 2 bases and the J gene lost 4 bases, with 6 bases spanning the gap. The CDR3: CASSFRSTGELFF. CDR3 in DNA: TGCGCCAGCAGCTTCAGAAGCACCGGGGAGCTGTTTTTT.

This clone was seen ten or more times. This sequence joins TRBV2 and TRBJ1-4; 11 bases fit TRBD1. CDR1 is SNHLY and CDR2 is FYNNEI in the germline V gene. The CDR3 totals 13 residues. V was pared by 7 bases and J by 8 bases, with 3 bases of the junction left unmatched. Here the CDR3 reads CASTRDRGEKLFF. In DNA form, the CDR3 reads TGTGCCAGCACCCGGGACAGGGGGGAAAAACTGTTTTTT.

This rearrangement joins TRBV14 to TRBJ2-5; 8 nucleotides agree with TRBD1. CDR1 SGHDN and CDR2 FVKESK come from the germline V gene. The ends lost 4 bases at V and 2 bases at J; junction bases unmatched: 3. The CDR3 has 14 amino acids. CDR3 amino acids: CASSRDRGQETQYF. The CDR3 nucleotides read TGTGCCAGCAGCCGAGACAGGGGACAAGAGACCCAGTACTTC.

V is TRBV18 and J is TRBJ2-7; tentative D call: TRBD1 (5 bases). The V and J ends lost 4 bases and 2 bases respectively, with 12 bases between them. The CDR3 length is 14 residues. Germline V CDR1 and CDR2: KGHSH, LQKENI. The CDR3 sequence: CASSQTQGTYEQYF. In DNA, the CDR3 is TGTGCCAGCTCACAAACGCAGGGAACCTACGAGCAGTACTTC.

This chain joins TRBV30 and TRBJ1-3; D unclear. Trimming removed 1 base from V and 0 bases from J, with 7 bases in between. There are 14 residues in the CDR3. The germline CDR1 and CDR2 sequences are GTSNPN and SVGIG (reference sequence). CDR3 loop: CAWSESFSGNTIYF. As DNA, the CDR3 is TGTGCCTGGAGTGAAAGCTTCTCTGGAAACACCATATATTTT.

The genes are TRBV3-1 (or the pseudogene TRBV3-2) and TRBJ1-4, with 9 bases identical to TRBD1. V dropped 4 bases and J dropped 7; count of bases not matched to a gene: 4. The length of the CDR3 is 14 residues. The germline gives CDR1 LGHDT, CDR2 YNNKEL (reference sequence). The CDR3 DNA sequence: TGTGCCAGCAGCCGTCGGGACAGGGTTGAAAAACTGTTTTTT. It is translated as CASSRRDRVEKLFF.

V usage is TRBV27 and J usage is TRBJ2-5; TRBD1 aligns across 12 bases. V dropped 6 bases and J dropped 3; count of bases not matched to a gene: 8. This CDR3 is 16 amino acids long. Germline V gene sequence: CDR1 MNHEY, CDR2 SMNVEV (reference sequence). The CDR3 loop reads CASRQGTGGAEETQYF. DNA for the CDR3: TGTGCCAGCAGACAGGGGACAGGGGGCGCCGAAGAGACCCAGTACTTC.

Concerning this clone itself: This same CDR3 is encoded by further DNA sequences in the sample. This sequence joins TRBV28 and TRBJ2-5; 7 nucleotides agree with TRBD1. From germline, CDR1 is MDHEN and CDR2 SYDVKM. V was clipped by 2 bases and J by 4 bases; unmatched bases: 1. CDR3 length: 13 amino acids. CDR3 DNA: TGTGCCAGCAGTTTAGCAGGGGGAGAGACCCAGTACTTC. Its protein is CASSLAGGETQYF.